The 27 T cell receptor beta chains presented below share a single source sample, sequenced in a study of beta chain features in type 1 diabetes. Expressed TCRB transcripts were sequenced because the isolated RNA had all been reverse transcribed beforehand. Data came from immunoSEQ multiplex PCR; TCRdb stores just in-frame clones and leaves some out. The sample gives hundreds of thousands of clones, 30% of which show up once; 0.05% to 0.065% is in the top ten. Input material: naive CD4+ T cells from blood. These receptor sequences come from a man aged 18 to 29 in good health.

This clone was counted between two and nine times. The V gene is TRBV28, the J gene TRBJ2-3, with 7 bases aligning to TRBD1. Germline CDR1 and CDR2: MDHEN and SYDVKM. The trim removed 6 bases at V and 7 bases at J, leaving 13 bases unmatched. The CDR3 is 15 residues long. The CDR3 nucleotides read TGTGCCAGCAGCCGGCCCAGGGGGATAAGCTATACGCAGTATTTT. It codes for CASSRPRGISYTQYF.

The chain is built from TRBV11-2 and TRBJ2-5; the D gene is possibly TRBD2 (5 bases). V lost 2 bases to trimming and J lost 2 bases, with 18 bases between them. This CDR3 contains 17 residues. Germline CDR1 and CDR2: SGHAT and FQNNGV. DNA for the CDR3: TGTGCCAGCAGCTTATCCTCCCGGGGAACGGGGCAAGAGACCCAGTACTTC. As protein: CASSLSSRGTGQETQYF.

This clone was observed a few times. The V gene is TRBV7-3, the J gene TRBJ2-3; 8 bases are shared with TRBD2. Germline V lookup: CDR1 SGHTA, CDR2 FQGTGA. The CDR3 extends over 15 amino acids. With V trimmed by 4 bases and J by 2 bases, 5 bases remained unmatched. CDR3 loop: CASSSTAGATDTQYF. CDR3 DNA: TGTGCCAGCAGCTCCACAGCGGGAGCCACAGATACGCAGTATTTT.

This chain connects TRBV5-6 to TRBJ2-2, with D possibly being TRBD1 or TRBD2 (6 bases each). This CDR3 is built from 15 residues. V was clipped by 10 bases and J by 0 bases, with 16 bases between them. Germline V CDR1 and CDR2: SGHDT, YYEEEE. The CDR3 is CASGAGPPNTGELFF. DNA of the CDR3: TGTGCCTCGGGGGCGGGGCCGCCGAACACCGGGGAGCTGTTTTTT.

The V call is TRBV7-9, the J call TRBJ2-2; 8 nucleotides match TRBD1. The CDR3 is made up of 15 amino acids. The V and J ends lost 9 bases and 2 bases, in that order; junction bases with no gene match: 8. CDR1 SEHNR and CDR2 FQNEAQ come from the germline V gene (reference sequence). CDR3 DNA: TGTGCCAGTCGGCCGGGACAGGTTAACACCGGGGAGCTGTTTTTT. It codes for CASRPGQVNTGELFF.

This clone was found a few times. V usage is TRBV7-2 and J usage is TRBJ2-7; D assignment may be TRBD1 or TRBD2 (5 bases each). The V end lost 2 bases, the J end lost 9 bases, and 14 bases lay between the germline ends. In germline, CDR1 is SGHTA, CDR2 FQGNSA. The CDR3 contains 13 residues. Written as DNA, the CDR3 is TGTGCCAGCAGCTTAATACCGGGGCAAGGGCAGTACTTC. Its protein is CASSLIPGQGQYF.

V and J are TRBV9 and TRBJ1-1; D gene uncertain. Germline V gene data show CDR1 as SGDLS and CDR2 as YYNGEE. The V end was cut by 0 bases, the J end by 3 bases, with 6 bases between. The CDR3 sequence is 13 residues long. The CDR3: CASSVGSHTEAFF. The CDR3 nucleotides are TGTGCCAGCAGCGTAGGCAGCCACACTGAAGCTTTCTTT.

The rearrangement links TRBV7-2 to TRBJ2-7; the D gene is possibly TRBD1 (6 bases). Germline V gives CDR1 SGHTA, CDR2 FQGNSA. Trimming pared 4 bases from V and 2 bases from J, leaving 15 bases between. The CDR3 has 15 amino acids. The CDR3 bases are TGTGCCAGCAGCTACGGGCGTCAGGGGACCTACGAGCAGTACTTC. Amino acids: CASSYGRQGTYEQYF.

V and J are TRBV2 and TRBJ1-5; tentative D call: TRBD1 (6 bases). The CDR3 spans 14 residues. Trimming removed 4 bases at V and 7 bases at J, with 14 bases between. Germline V gene data show CDR1 as SNHLY and CDR2 as FYNNEI. The CDR3 DNA reads as TGTGCCAGCAGTGTGAGCAGGGGAGGCCAGCCCCAGCATTTT. Protein product: CASSVSRGGQPQHF.

This clone was counted a few times. V is TRBV9 and J is TRBJ2-1, with TRBD1 matching over 10 bases. This CDR3 is built from 15 residues. V was pared by 0 bases and J by 5 bases, with 2 bases of the junction left unmatched. CDR1 is SGDLS, CDR2 YYNGEE, per germline. CDR3 coding DNA: TGTGCCAGCAGCGTAGCGGGACAGGGGAACAATGAGCAGTTCTTC. Its translation is CASSVAGQGNNEQFF.

The chain employs TRBV27 and TRBJ1-2, with no clear D. Germline CDR1 is MNHEY and CDR2 is SMNVEV (reference sequence). This CDR3 contains 14 residues. The germline V and J ends were trimmed by 6 bases and 0 bases, with 11 bases remaining between them. CDR3 sequence reads: CASRAGGPNYGYTF. The CDR3 DNA follows: TGTGCCAGCAGAGCGGGCGGACCTAACTATGGCTACACCTTC.

The V gene is TRBV9, the J gene TRBJ1-5; D is ambiguous. Germline lookup yields CDR1 SGDLS and CDR2 YYNGEE. Trimming removed 3 bases at V and 3 bases at J, with 7 bases between. There are 13 residues in the CDR3. In DNA form, the CDR3 reads TGTGCCAGCAGCGCACTGCCCAATCAGCCCCAGCATTTT. Translation gives CASSALPNQPQHF.

The rearrangement uses TRBV23-1 and TRBJ1-2, with a weak D call TRBD1 (5 bases). TRBV23-1 has ORF status, its function being uncertain. The CDR3 has 13 residues. Trimming left V 3 bases short and J 6 bases short, with 11 bases between. CDR3 residues: CASSHVQGDGYTF. The CDR3 nucleotides read TGCGCCAGCAGTCATGTCCAGGGTGATGGCTACACCTTC.

This clone has a handful of counts. This same CDR3 is encoded by further DNA sequences in the sample. This chain connects TRBV7-9 to TRBJ2-7, with D tentatively TRBD1 or TRBD2 (5 bases each). V was clipped by 1 base and J by 0 bases, with 10 bases between them. Germline V CDR1 and CDR2: SEHNR, FQNEAQ (reference sequence). The CDR3 contains 15 residues. CDR3 loop: CASSLVWGSSYEQYF. The CDR3 DNA reads as TGTGCCAGCAGCTTAGTTTGGGGGAGCTCCTACGAGCAGTACTTC.

V and J are TRBV7-2 and TRBJ2-1; 7 positions agree with TRBD2. Per germline, CDR1 SGHTA and CDR2 FQGNSA. Trimming cost V 0 bases and J 6 bases; bases outside gene matches: 5. The CDR3 extends over 15 amino acids. This CDR3 reads CASSLAGGPGNEQFF. The CDR3 DNA reads TGTGCCAGCAGCTTAGCGGGAGGGCCGGGCAATGAGCAGTTCTTC.

This chain links TRBV10-3 with TRBJ1-5, with D unresolved. The length of the CDR3 is 13 residues. The germline CDR1 and CDR2 sequences are ENHRY and SYGVKD. Trimming cost V 10 bases and J 0 bases, with 10 bases left between them. The CDR3 coding sequence is TGTGCCACCAGGAAAGATAGCAATCAGCCCCAGCATTTT. Translated: CATRKDSNQPQHF.

The chain uses TRBV29-1 and TRBJ2-5; D might be TRBD2 (5 bases). Germline V gene data show CDR1 as SQVTM and CDR2 as ANQGSEA. This CDR3 has 13 amino acids. Trimming removed 3 bases at V and 4 bases at J, with 12 bases between. CDR3 DNA: TGCAGCGTTGACCCCGGGATACGAGAGACCCAGTACTTC. Translated, it gives CSVDPGIRETQYF.

V and J are TRBV9 and TRBJ2-6, with no clear D. V was clipped by 4 bases and J by 4 bases, with 9 bases between them. Germline CDR1 is SGDLS and CDR2 is YYNGEE. CDR3 length: 14 residues. CDR3 bases: TGTGCCAGCAGCCCAACTGTGGGGGCCAACGTCCTGACTTTC. This sequence encodes CASSPTVGANVLTF.

This chain joins TRBV30 and TRBJ2-1; TRBD1 is a possible D gene (7 bases). Germline CDR1 is GTSNPN and CDR2 is SVGIG (reference sequence). V dropped 1 base and J dropped 3 bases, with 13 bases sitting between them. The CDR3 consists of 15 residues. Here the CDR3 reads CAWSAGQRVYNEQFF. In DNA, the CDR3 is TGTGCCTGGAGTGCGGGACAGCGGGTCTACAATGAGCAGTTCTTC.

V and J are TRBV19 and TRBJ2-3, with 7 nucleotides matching TRBD2. CDR3 length: 13 amino acids. Losses at the gene ends were 10 bases for V and 3 bases for J; bases not matched to a gene: 7. Germline loops: CDR1 LNHDA, CDR2 SQIVND (reference sequence). The CDR3 sequence is CATLADGTDTQYF. The CDR3 nucleotides are TGTGCCACCCTAGCGGACGGGACAGATACGCAGTATTTT.

V and J are TRBV2 and TRBJ2-1; tentative D call: TRBD1 (8 bases). V shed 9 bases and J shed 7 bases, with 19 bases lying between them. The CDR3 length is 14 residues. Germline V CDR1 and CDR2: SNHLY, FYNNEI. The CDR3 sequence: CAREGGQGANEQFF. The CDR3 nucleotides are TGTGCCAGAGAGGGAGGGCAGGGGGCGAATGAGCAGTTCTTC.

The rearrangement joins TRBV7-2 to TRBJ2-3, with 8 bases fitting TRBD2. V shed 4 bases, J shed 4 bases, and the junction held 10 bases outside the gene matches. This CDR3 is 16 amino acids long. CDR1 SGHTA and CDR2 FQGNSA come from the germline V gene. DNA of the CDR3: TGTGCCAGCAGCTCCCGACTAGCGCCTTATTCAGATACGCAGTATTTT. This encodes CASSSRLAPYSDTQYF.

V and J are TRBV7-3 and TRBJ2-1; 10 nucleotides match TRBD2. V lost 2 bases and J lost 8; bases outside the gene matches: 3. Germline V gene sequence: CDR1 SGHTA, CDR2 FQGTGA. The CDR3 spans 14 residues. CDR3 loop: CASSLAGTSDEQFF. CDR3 bases: TGTGCCAGCAGCTTAGCGGGGACTAGCGATGAGCAGTTCTTC.

The chain uses TRBV15 and TRBJ2-3; a weak D match, TRBD1 (6 bases). Per germline, CDR1 LNHNV and CDR2 YYDKDF (reference sequence). The CDR3 spans 15 residues. V was cut by 1 base and J by 1 base, with 9 bases left in between. The CDR3 bases are TGTGCCACCAGCAGAGTTGGGGGCGGCACAGATACGCAGTATTTT. It translates to CATSRVGGGTDTQYF.

This clone was counted a few times. The chain couples TRBV7-9 to TRBJ1-2; no firm D call. Between the trimmed V and J ends, which lost 2 bases and 2 bases, there was a span of 9 bases. Germline V CDR1 and CDR2: SEHNR, FQNEAQ (reference sequence). The CDR3 has 14 amino acids. CDR3 protein: CASSLRDRNYGYTF. In DNA form, the CDR3 reads TGTGCCAGCAGCTTACGAGATCGGAACTATGGCTACACCTTC.

The chain uses TRBV12-5 and TRBJ2-7; D is unclear. Germline V lookup: CDR1 LGHNT, CDR2 FRNRAP. Trimming stripped 7 bases from V and 3 bases from J, with 10 bases between. The CDR3 has 12 amino acids. In nucleotides, the CDR3 is TGTGCTAGTGACGGCCGAGACTACGAGCAGTACTTC. Protein: CASDGRDYEQYF.

The rearrangement links TRBV7-2 to TRBJ2-7, with a possible D match to TRBD2 (6 bases). The CDR3 covers 14 residues. The germline V gene encodes CDR1 SGHTA and CDR2 FQGNSA. Trimming left V 5 bases short and J 5 bases short, with 16 bases between. The CDR3 DNA sequence: TGTGCCAGCAGCATCATGGGACTGGGAGACGAGCAGTACTTC. It specifies CASSIMGLGDEQYF.